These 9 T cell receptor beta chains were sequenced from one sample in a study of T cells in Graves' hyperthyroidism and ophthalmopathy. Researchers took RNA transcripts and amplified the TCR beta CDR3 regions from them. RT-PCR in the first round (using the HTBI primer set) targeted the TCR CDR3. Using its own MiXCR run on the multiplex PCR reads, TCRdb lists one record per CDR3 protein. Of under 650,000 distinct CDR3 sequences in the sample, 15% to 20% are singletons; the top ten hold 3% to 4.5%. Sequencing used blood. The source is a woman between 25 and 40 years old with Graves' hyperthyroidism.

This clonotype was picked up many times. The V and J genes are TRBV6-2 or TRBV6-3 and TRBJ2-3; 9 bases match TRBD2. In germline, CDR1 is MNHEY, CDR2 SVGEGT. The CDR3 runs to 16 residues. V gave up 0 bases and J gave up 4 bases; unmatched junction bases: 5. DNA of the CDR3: TGTGCCAGCAGTTACTCATTAGCGGGAGAGGCAGATACGCAGTATTTT. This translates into CASSYSLAGEADTQYF.

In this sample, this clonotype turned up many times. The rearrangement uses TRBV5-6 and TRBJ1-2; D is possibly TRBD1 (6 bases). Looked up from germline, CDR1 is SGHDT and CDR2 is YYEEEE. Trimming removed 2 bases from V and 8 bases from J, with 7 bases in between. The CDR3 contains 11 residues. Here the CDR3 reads CASSFGGGYTF. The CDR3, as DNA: TGTGCCAGCAGCTTTGGGGGCGGCTACACCTTC.

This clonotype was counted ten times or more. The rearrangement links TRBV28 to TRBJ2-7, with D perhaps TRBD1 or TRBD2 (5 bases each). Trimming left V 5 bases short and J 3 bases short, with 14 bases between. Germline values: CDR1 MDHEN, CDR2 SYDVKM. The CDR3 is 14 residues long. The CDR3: CASSIPGRNYEQYF. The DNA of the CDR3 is TGTGCCAGCAGTATACCGGGACGGAACTACGAGCAGTACTTC.

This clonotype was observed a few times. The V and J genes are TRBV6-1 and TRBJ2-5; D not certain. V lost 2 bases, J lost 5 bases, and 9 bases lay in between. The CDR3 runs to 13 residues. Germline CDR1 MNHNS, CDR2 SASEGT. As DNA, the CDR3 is TGTGCCAGCAGTGAAATAGTAAGGGAGACCCAGTACTTC. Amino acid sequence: CASSEIVRETQYF.

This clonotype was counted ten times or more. The CDR3 DNA is TGTGCCAGCAGCCGACCCACCTCTACGGAGCAGTACTTC. Encoded protein: CASSRPTSTEQYF. The chain is built from TRBV28 and TRBJ2-7; no definite D call. CDR1 MDHEN and CDR2 SYDVKM come from the germline V gene. The CDR3 runs to 13 residues. Trimming took off 6 bases at V and 7 bases at J, with 16 bases between the two ends.

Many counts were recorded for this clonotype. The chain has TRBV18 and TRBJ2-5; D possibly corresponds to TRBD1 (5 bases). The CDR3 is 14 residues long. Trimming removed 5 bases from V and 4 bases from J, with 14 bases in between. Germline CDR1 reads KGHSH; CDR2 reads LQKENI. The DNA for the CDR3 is TGTGCCAGCTCATCTCTGGGGCAGGGAGAGACCCAGTACTTC. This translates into CASSSLGQGETQYF.

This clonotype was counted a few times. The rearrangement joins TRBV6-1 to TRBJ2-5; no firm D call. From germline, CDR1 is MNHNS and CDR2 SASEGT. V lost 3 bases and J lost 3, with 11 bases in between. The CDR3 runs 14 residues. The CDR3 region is CASSDGGQKETQYF. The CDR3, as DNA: TGTGCCAGCAGTGATGGTGGGCAGAAAGAGACCCAGTACTTC.

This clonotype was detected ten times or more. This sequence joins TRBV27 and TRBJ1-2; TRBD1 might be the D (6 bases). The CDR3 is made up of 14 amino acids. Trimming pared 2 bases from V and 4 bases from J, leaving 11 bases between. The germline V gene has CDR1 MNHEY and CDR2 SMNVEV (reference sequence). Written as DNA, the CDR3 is TGTGCCAGCAGTTTAACCCGGGACACCTATGGCTACACCTTC. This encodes CASSLTRDTYGYTF.

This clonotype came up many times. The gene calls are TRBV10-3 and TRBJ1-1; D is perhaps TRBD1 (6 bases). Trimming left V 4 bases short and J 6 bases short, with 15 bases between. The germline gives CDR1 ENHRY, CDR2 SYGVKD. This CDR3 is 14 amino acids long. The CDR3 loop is CAISGPGTSSEAFF. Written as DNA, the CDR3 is TGTGCCATCAGTGGTCCCGGGACATCTTCTGAAGCTTTCTTT.